This TCR beta chain was observed in a study of blood T cell repertoires in COVID-19. This CDR3 region has 15 residues. Germline CDR1 and CDR2: LNHDA and SQIVND (reference sequence). Losses at the gene ends were 5 bases for V and 1 base for J; bases not matched to a gene: 5. Produced via immunoSEQ multiplex PCR; TCRdb's table is partial and in-frame only. The sample yields approximately 50,000 clones, around 80% seen once. The TCR originated in a man between 65 and 85 years old with acute or convalescent COVID-19. Sequencing was performed on peripheral blood. The chain couples TRBV19 to TRBJ1-1; 9 nucleotides line up with TRBD1. CDR3 sequence: CASSLMTGGNTEAFF. As DNA, the CDR3 is TGTGCCAGTAGTTTAATGACAGGGGGGAACACTGAAGCTTTCTTT.